These T cell receptor beta chains were read from a single sample in a study of cytomegalovirus exposure and HLA in healthy donors. TCRdb keeps only in-frame clones here, not all; method: immunoSEQ multiplex PCR. The sample includes roughly 180,000 clones, about 9.4% seen only once; the top ten take 1% to 1.5%. The specimen sequenced was PBMCs. All receptors derive from a woman between 25 and 40 years old in good health and CMV-seropositive. Both conserved end residues are part of each CDR3. Each record gives: clone size, D gene, J gene, V gene, CDR3 protein, CDR3 DNA. A D gene is named only where the DNA matches it firmly. A clone size is listed for some rows: how often the clone was seen (once, few, many), or a class if it is expanded.

clone size: few; D gene: -; J gene: TRBJ2-2; V gene: TRBV9; CDR3 protein: CASSVRRAGELFF; CDR3 DNA: TGTGCCAGCAGCGTCCGGAGGGCCGGGGAGCTGTTTTTT
clone size: few; D gene: TRBD2; J gene: TRBJ2-2; V gene: TRBV11-2; CDR3 protein: CASSLLSPLAGVFTGELFF; CDR3 DNA: TGTGCCAGCAGCTTACTATCCCCACTAGCGGGAGTCTTCACCGGGGAGCTGTTTTTT
clone size: -; D gene: TRBD2; J gene: TRBJ2-7; V gene: TRBV5-6; CDR3 protein: CASSLVGGGLYEQYF; CDR3 DNA: TGTGCCAGCAGCTTGGTCGGGGGGGGGCTCTACGAGCAGTACTTC
clone size: few; D gene: -; J gene: TRBJ2-4; V gene: TRBV4-2; CDR3 protein: CASSLTGDIQYF; CDR3 DNA: TGTGCCAGCAGCCTTACCGGGGACATTCAGTACTTC
clone size: -; D gene: -; J gene: TRBJ2-3; V gene: TRBV7-9; CDR3 protein: CASSWGSQGQSHTDTQYF; CDR3 DNA: TGTGCCAGCAGCTGGGGTTCACAGGGTCAATCACACACAGATACGCAGTATTTT
clone size: -; D gene: -; J gene: TRBJ2-3; V gene: TRBV11-1; CDR3 protein: CASRLSGDTQYF; CDR3 DNA: TGTGCCAGCAGACTTAGCGGAGATACGCAGTATTTT
clone size: -; D gene: -; J gene: TRBJ2-2; V gene: TRBV5-1; CDR3 protein: CASSLVGITGELFF; CDR3 DNA: TGCGCCAGCAGCTTGGTTGGCATTACCGGGGAGCTGTTTTTT
clone size: few; D gene: TRBD2; J gene: TRBJ2-1; V gene: TRBV7-8; CDR3 protein: CASTDWAGGPPEQFF; CDR3 DNA: TGTGCCAGCACAGATTGGGCGGGAGGGCCGCCCGAGCAGTTCTTC
clone size: few; D gene: TRBD2; J gene: TRBJ2-3; V gene: TRBV15; CDR3 protein: CATSRRTSGTDTQYF; CDR3 DNA: TGTGCCACCAGCCGTCGGACTAGCGGGACAGATACGCAGTATTTT
clone size: few; D gene: -; J gene: TRBJ2-7; V gene: TRBV27; CDR3 protein: CASSSRGGEEQYF; CDR3 DNA: TGTGCCAGCAGTAGCAGGGGCGGCGAGGAGCAGTACTTC
clone size: few; D gene: TRBD1; J gene: TRBJ2-3; V gene: TRBV6-1; CDR3 protein: CASSSQGDQEDTQYF; CDR3 DNA: TGTGCCAGCAGTTCACAGGGGGATCAAGAAGATACGCAGTATTTT
clone size: -; D gene: TRBD1; J gene: TRBJ2-5; V gene: TRBV9; CDR3 protein: CASSTTGGTQYF; CDR3 DNA: TGTGCCAGCAGCACGACAGGGGGGACCCAGTACTTC
clone size: few; D gene: TRBD2; J gene: TRBJ2-2; V gene: TRBV27; CDR3 protein: CASTSSGGTGELFF; CDR3 DNA: TGTGCCAGCACCTCTTCGGGGGGAACCGGGGAGCTGTTTTTT
clone size: -; D gene: -; J gene: TRBJ2-6; V gene: TRBV9; CDR3 protein: CASSASGAALSNVLTF; CDR3 DNA: TGTGCCAGCAGCGCTTCTGGTGCGGCATTATCCAACGTCCTGACTTTC
clone size: few; D gene: -; J gene: TRBJ2-4; V gene: TRBV20-1; CDR3 protein: CSARDINIQYF; CDR3 DNA: TGCAGTGCTAGAGACATAAACATTCAGTACTTC
clone size: -; D gene: -; J gene: TRBJ2-7; V gene: TRBV5-4; CDR3 protein: CASSPRPGGYEQYF; CDR3 DNA: TGTGCCAGCAGCCCCCGGCCCGGGGGCTACGAGCAGTACTTC
clone size: few; D gene: TRBD1; J gene: TRBJ2-7; V gene: TRBV25-1; CDR3 protein: CASSEGQGVPYEQYF; CDR3 DNA: TGTGCCAGCAGTGAGGGACAGGGGGTACCCTACGAGCAGTACTTC
clone size: -; D gene: -; J gene: TRBJ2-5; V gene: TRBV19; CDR3 protein: CASSLFADQETQYF; CDR3 DNA: TGTGCCAGTAGCCTCTTTGCGGACCAAGAGACCCAGTACTTC
clone size: -; D gene: -; J gene: TRBJ2-1; V gene: TRBV5-4; CDR3 protein: CASSWGLSAYNEQFF; CDR3 DNA: TGTGCCAGCAGCTGGGGACTGTCCGCCTACAATGAGCAGTTCTTC
clone size: few; D gene: TRBD1; J gene: TRBJ1-4; V gene: TRBV25-1; CDR3 protein: CASSEFRRGPNEKLFF; CDR3 DNA: TGTGCCAGCAGTGAATTTCGGAGGGGGCCAAATGAAAAACTGTTTTTT
clone size: few; D gene: -; J gene: TRBJ1-5; V gene: TRBV4-1; CDR3 protein: CASSGGGNNQPQHF; CDR3 DNA: TGCGCCAGCAGCGGGGGAGGGAACAATCAGCCCCAGCATTTT
clone size: -; D gene: TRBD1; J gene: TRBJ1-4; V gene: TRBV7-8; CDR3 protein: CASSPTGVFEKLFF; CDR3 DNA: TGTGCCAGCAGCCCCACAGGGGTTTTCGAAAAACTGTTTTTT
clone size: few; D gene: TRBD1; J gene: TRBJ1-5; V gene: TRBV18; CDR3 protein: CASSLDRGYQGAQHF; CDR3 DNA: TGTGCCAGCTCACTGGACAGGGGCTACCAGGGGGCCCAGCATTTT
clone size: few; D gene: TRBD1; J gene: TRBJ1-5; V gene: TRBV19; CDR3 protein: CASRSGARGENQPQHF; CDR3 DNA: TGTGCCAGTAGATCGGGGGCCAGGGGGGAAAATCAGCCCCAGCATTTT
clone size: few; D gene: -; J gene: TRBJ2-5; V gene: TRBV5-1; CDR3 protein: CASSLSPAEGETQYF; CDR3 DNA: TGCGCCAGCAGCTTGAGTCCAGCTGAGGGAGAGACCCAGTACTTC
clone size: few; D gene: TRBD1; J gene: TRBJ2-5; V gene: TRBV5-4; CDR3 protein: CASSSSLQGWETQYF; CDR3 DNA: TGTGCCAGCAGCTCCTCTCTACAGGGGTGGGAGACCCAGTACTTC
clone size: few; D gene: TRBD1; J gene: TRBJ2-7; V gene: TRBV2; CDR3 protein: CASSYRDRDYEQYF; CDR3 DNA: TGTGCCAGCAGTTACCGGGACAGGGACTACGAGCAGTACTTC
clone size: -; D gene: -; J gene: TRBJ2-7; V gene: TRBV2; CDR3 protein: CASKRPLGAEQYF; CDR3 DNA: TGTGCCAGCAAACGCCCATTGGGGGCCGAGCAGTACTTC
clone size: few; D gene: TRBD1; J gene: TRBJ2-2; V gene: TRBV27; CDR3 protein: CASSLWVGTGKNTGELFF; CDR3 DNA: TGTGCCAGCAGCCTGTGGGTGGGGACAGGGAAGAACACCGGGGAGCTGTTTTTT
clone size: few; D gene: -; J gene: TRBJ1-1; V gene: TRBV9; CDR3 protein: CASSVGGGRNTEAFF; CDR3 DNA: TGTGCCAGCAGCGTAGGGGGGGGGAGGAACACTGAAGCTTTCTTT
clone size: -; D gene: -; J gene: TRBJ2-2; V gene: TRBV5-1; CDR3 protein: CASSWGTLAIYGELFF; CDR3 DNA: TGCGCCAGCAGTTGGGGGACGCTAGCGATCTACGGGGAGCTGTTTTTT
clone size: -; D gene: TRBD1; J gene: TRBJ1-2; V gene: TRBV5-5; CDR3 protein: CASSRGQNYGYTF; CDR3 DNA: TGTGCCAGCAGCAGGGGACAGAACTATGGCTACACCTTC
clone size: -; D gene: TRBD1; J gene: TRBJ2-7; V gene: TRBV2; CDR3 protein: CASSEGLRDRGHEQYF; CDR3 DNA: TGTGCCAGCAGTGAAGGTCTCCGGGACAGGGGGCACGAGCAGTACTTC
clone size: few; D gene: -; J gene: TRBJ1-1; V gene: TRBV27; CDR3 protein: CASSLFRGTEAFF; CDR3 DNA: TGTGCCAGCAGTTTATTTAGGGGAACTGAAGCTTTCTTT
clone size: -; D gene: -; J gene: TRBJ2-1; V gene: TRBV6-1; CDR3 protein: CASSELQKYNEQFF; CDR3 DNA: TGTGCCAGCAGTGAATTACAGAAATACAATGAGCAGTTCTTC
clone size: -; D gene: TRBD1; J gene: TRBJ2-7; V gene: TRBV6-1; CDR3 protein: CASSRGQGSSYEQYF; CDR3 DNA: TGTGCCAGCAGCCGGGGACAGGGAAGCTCCTACGAGCAGTACTTC
clone size: -; D gene: TRBD2; J gene: TRBJ2-2; V gene: TRBV23-1; CDR3 protein: CASKTSGQNTGELFF; CDR3 DNA: TGCGCCAGCAAAACTAGCGGGCAGAACACCGGGGAGCTGTTTTTT
clone size: few; D gene: -; J gene: TRBJ2-5; V gene: TRBV7-2; CDR3 protein: CASSLVRETQYF; CDR3 DNA: TGTGCCAGCAGCTTAGTTCGAGAGACCCAGTACTTC
clone size: few; D gene: -; J gene: TRBJ2-7; V gene: TRBV30; CDR3 protein: CAWSVGGAFMSYEQYF; CDR3 DNA: TGTGCCTGGAGTGTAGGCGGGGCATTTATGTCCTACGAGCAGTACTTC
clone size: few; D gene: -; J gene: TRBJ2-2; V gene: TRBV6-1; CDR3 protein: CASAGWVTGELFF; CDR3 DNA: TGTGCCAGCGCCGGGTGGGTCACCGGGGAGCTGTTTTTT
clone size: -; D gene: TRBD1; J gene: TRBJ2-7; V gene: TRBV2; CDR3 protein: CASRLGDRGTPQSYEQYF; CDR3 DNA: TGTGCCAGCAGGTTGGGAGACAGGGGAACCCCCCAATCGTACGAGCAGTACTTC
clone size: -; D gene: -; J gene: TRBJ2-7; V gene: TRBV5-1; CDR3 protein: CASSAPEISYEQYF; CDR3 DNA: TGCGCCAGCAGCGCTCCGGAGATTTCCTACGAGCAGTACTTC
clone size: few; D gene: -; J gene: TRBJ1-1; V gene: TRBV18; CDR3 protein: CASSPTTRDTEAFF; CDR3 DNA: TGTGCCAGCTCACCAACTACCAGGGATACTGAAGCTTTCTTT
clone size: -; D gene: -; J gene: TRBJ2-3; V gene: TRBV5-1; CDR3 protein: CASSLGGAEGDTQYF; CDR3 DNA: TGCGCCAGCAGCTTGGGGGGAGCGGAGGGGGATACGCAGTATTTT
clone size: -; D gene: TRBD2; J gene: TRBJ2-1; V gene: TRBV27; CDR3 protein: CASSPLGLAGINEQFF; CDR3 DNA: TGTGCCAGCAGTCCCTTGGGACTAGCGGGAATAAATGAGCAGTTCTTC
clone size: few; D gene: -; J gene: TRBJ1-2; V gene: TRBV2; CDR3 protein: CASSEGSHYSGYTF; CDR3 DNA: TGTGCCAGCAGTGAAGGCAGCCACTATAGTGGCTACACCTTC
clone size: few; D gene: -; J gene: TRBJ1-2; V gene: TRBV6-5; CDR3 protein: CASSYSPGLDGYTF; CDR3 DNA: TGTGCCAGCAGTTACTCCCCAGGCTTAGATGGCTACACCTTC
clone size: few; D gene: -; J gene: TRBJ1-2; V gene: TRBV7-8; CDR3 protein: CASSLNQGVYGYTF; CDR3 DNA: TGTGCCAGCAGCCTAAATCAAGGGGTCTATGGCTACACCTTC
clone size: -; D gene: -; J gene: TRBJ1-1; V gene: TRBV18; CDR3 protein: CASSPKSNTEAFF; CDR3 DNA: TGTGCCAGCTCCCCAAAGAGTAACACTGAAGCTTTCTTT
clone size: -; D gene: -; J gene: TRBJ1-2; V gene: TRBV6-5; CDR3 protein: CASSYWGGADDYGYTF; CDR3 DNA: TGTGCCAGCAGTTACTGGGGAGGGGCTGACGACTATGGCTACACCTTC
clone size: few; D gene: TRBD2; J gene: TRBJ2-5; V gene: TRBV5-1; CDR3 protein: CASSFGTSGTLGETQYF; CDR3 DNA: TGCGCCAGCAGCTTCGGGACTAGCGGGACATTGGGGGAGACCCAGTACTTC
clone size: few; D gene: TRBD2; J gene: TRBJ2-7; V gene: TRBV10-2; CDR3 protein: CATGLSGRHYEQYF; CDR3 DNA: TGCGCCACCGGACTTAGCGGGAGGCACTACGAGCAGTACTTC
clone size: -; D gene: -; J gene: TRBJ2-7; V gene: TRBV15; CDR3 protein: CATSRGMGRGSGYEQYF; CDR3 DNA: TGTGCCACCAGCAGAGGGATGGGGCGGGGTAGCGGCTACGAGCAGTACTTC
clone size: -; D gene: TRBD1; J gene: TRBJ1-3; V gene: TRBV9; CDR3 protein: CASSPQGGSGNTIYF; CDR3 DNA: TGTGCCAGCAGCCCCCAGGGGGGATCTGGAAACACCATATATTTT
clone size: few; D gene: -; J gene: TRBJ1-5; V gene: TRBV7-8; CDR3 protein: CASSLRVIDGNQPQHF; CDR3 DNA: TGTGCCAGCAGCTTACGGGTAATTGATGGCAATCAGCCCCAGCATTTT
clone size: few; D gene: -; J gene: TRBJ1-5; V gene: TRBV19; CDR3 protein: CASSNRGYQPQHF; CDR3 DNA: TGTGCCAGTAGTAATAGGGGGTACCAGCCCCAGCATTTT
clone size: -; D gene: TRBD2; J gene: TRBJ2-3; V gene: TRBV4-1; CDR3 protein: CASSQPGLAISDTQYF; CDR3 DNA: TGCGCCAGCAGCCAACCGGGACTAGCAATATCAGATACGCAGTATTTT
clone size: -; D gene: -; J gene: TRBJ2-5; V gene: TRBV19; CDR3 protein: CASSIVGPGNLQETQYF; CDR3 DNA: TGTGCCAGTAGTATAGTGGGGCCAGGGAACCTCCAAGAGACCCAGTACTTC